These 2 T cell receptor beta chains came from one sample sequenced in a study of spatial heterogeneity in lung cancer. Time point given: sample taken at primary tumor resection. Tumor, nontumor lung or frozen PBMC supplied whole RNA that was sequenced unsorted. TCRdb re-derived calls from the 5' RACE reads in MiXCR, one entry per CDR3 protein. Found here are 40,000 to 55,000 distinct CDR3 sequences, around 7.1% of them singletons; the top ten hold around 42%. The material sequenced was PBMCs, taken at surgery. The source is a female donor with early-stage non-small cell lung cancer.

In DNA form, the CDR3 reads TGTGCCAGCAGCTTAACCAGTCAAACACCCCTCCACTTT. Translated, it gives CASSLTSQTPLHF. The chain links TRBV11-2 to TRBJ1-6; D not resolved. Trimming took 2 bases from V and 11 from J, leaving 10 bases between them. Germline V gene sequence: CDR1 SGHAT, CDR2 FQNNGV. The CDR3 covers 13 residues.

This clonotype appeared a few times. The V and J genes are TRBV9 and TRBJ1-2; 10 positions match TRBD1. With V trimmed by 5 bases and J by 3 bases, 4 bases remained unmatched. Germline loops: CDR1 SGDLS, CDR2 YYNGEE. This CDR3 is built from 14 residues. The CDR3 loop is CASRETGGDYGYTF. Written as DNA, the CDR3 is TGTGCCAGCAGAGAGACAGGGGGCGACTATGGCTACACCTTC.